The rows below give T cell receptor beta chains drawn from one sample of a study of cytotoxic CD8 clonotypes in ibrutinib-treated CLL. Profiled with immunoSEQ multiplex PCR; TCRdb holds only in-frame clones, not every one. The table includes 150,000 or so clones, around 80% detected once. Sequencing used PBMCs, obtained after 36 months of ibrutinib treatment. Source of these receptors: a human donor with chronic lymphocytic leukemia. The CDR3 runs from the conserved cysteine through the conserved F or W. D genes are given only for firm matches. Only some rows state a clone size, as once, few, many or a class for expanded clones.

- - TRBJ2-5 TRBV28 TGTGCCACCCTTAAGGGCGGAGGGGGCGTGGAGACCCAGTACTTC CATLKGGGGVETQYF
- TRBD2 TRBJ2-7 TRBV15 TGTGCCACCAGCAGGGTACTAGCGGGATCCCGCTACGAGCAGTACTTC CATSRVLAGSRYEQYF
- - TRBJ1-2 TRBV5-4 TGTGCCAGCACCCACCCTTTTGTTCGGGGCTCGGGCTACACCTTC CASTHPFVRGSGYTF
- TRBD1 TRBJ1-1 TRBV5-1 TGCGCCAGCAGCTGGATACAGGGGAGCACTGAAGCTTTCTTT CASSWIQGSTEAFF
- - TRBJ2-2 TRBV10-3 TGTGCCATTCCCCGAGACACAGCGCCCTCCGGGGAGCTGTTTTTT CAIPRDTAPSGELFF
- - TRBJ2-5 TRBV12-5 TGTGCTAGTGGTTTAGGGCAGGGAGAGACCCAGTACTTC CASGLGQGETQYF
- - TRBJ1-2 TRBV6-6 TGTGCCAGCAGTTATGCAGAGGGGGGCTATGGCTACACCTTC CASSYAEGGYGYTF
- TRBD2 TRBJ2-7 TRBV27 TGTGCCAGCAGTTACTCGCTAGGAAGGCTCGGGGGGGAGTACTTC CASSYSLGRLGGEYF
- - TRBJ2-1 TRBV5-4 TGTGCCAGCAGCCCGGCTGTGTCAGGGGCCCTTAGCCGGTTCTTC CASSPAVSGALSRFF
few TRBD1 TRBJ1-1 TRBV25-1 TGTGCCAGCAGTGAATGGGACAGGGATGCTTTCTTT CASSEWDRDAFF
- TRBD2 TRBJ2-1 TRBV5-1 TGCGCCAGCAGTCCTAGCGGCATAAATGAGCAGTTCTTC CASSPSGINEQFF
few - TRBJ1-5 TRBV19 TGTGCCAGTAGTATAAGGGAGGGACAGCCCCAGCATTTT CASSIREGQPQHF
- - TRBJ1-1 TRBV11-3 TGTGCCAGCAGCTTATCAAGCCCGGGCACTGAAGCTTTCTTT CASSLSSPGTEAFF
- TRBD1 TRBJ1-1 TRBV5-1 TGCGCCAGCAGCACGGGGGACAGCATGAACACTGAAGCTTTCTTT CASSTGDSMNTEAFF
- - TRBJ2-2 TRBV7-9 TGTGCCAGCATCGACACGGGGAGTCGGGGGACCGGGGAGCTGTTTTTT CASIDTGSRGTGELFF
- - TRBJ2-7 TRBV2 TGTGCCAGCGAGGCAGGCCGAGCCTACGAGCAGTACTTC CASEAGRAYEQYF
- - TRBJ2-5 TRBV18 TGTGCCAGCTCACCTCTCACGCAGGAGACCCAGTACTTC CASSPLTQETQYF
- - TRBJ2-6 TRBV5-4 TGTGCCAGCAGCCGGGACTCTGGGGCCAACGTCCTGACTTTC CASSRDSGANVLTF
- - TRBJ2-1 TRBV28 TGTGCCAGCATGCCGGGACCGCGATACAATGAGCAGTTCTTC CASMPGPRYNEQFF
- - TRBJ2-5 TRBV5-4 TGTGCCAGCAGCTTGGCTAGCCTGGAGACCCAGTACTTC CASSLASLETQYF
once TRBD1 TRBJ1-2 TRBV6-5 TGTGCCAGCAGTTATCGGGACAGGTCCTATGGCTACACCTTC CASSYRDRSYGYTF
- - TRBJ2-1 TRBV4-1 TGCGCCAGCAGCCCGGGGGGCAGGGGTCGATCGGATGAGCAGTTCTTC CASSPGGRGRSDEQFF
- TRBD1 TRBJ1-4 TRBV2 TGTGCCAGCAGCGACATACAGGGGTGGAGTGAAAAACTGTTTTTT CASSDIQGWSEKLFF
once - TRBJ2-1 TRBV9 TGTGCCAGGGGGGGCAACTACAATGAGCAGTTCTTC CARGGNYNEQFF
- - TRBJ1-3 TRBV5-8 TGTGCCAGCAGCCTACAGGTGGTTGGAAACACCATATATTTT CASSLQVVGNTIYF
once - TRBJ1-2 TRBV5-1 TGCGCCAGCAGCGCGGACAGAAACTATGGCTACACCTTC CASSADRNYGYTF
- - TRBJ2-1 TRBV4-1 TGCGCCAGCAGCCATTACAGGTTTGAGCAGTTCTTC CASSHYRFEQFF
- - TRBJ1-5 TRBV6-5 TGTGCCAGCAGTTCCCGGACAGGCAATCAGCCCCAGCATTTT CASSSRTGNQPQHF
- TRBD2 TRBJ2-1 TRBV2 TGTGCCAGCAGTGGCAGCGGGAGGATTAGTAATGAGCAGTTCTTC CASSGSGRISNEQFF
- TRBD2 TRBJ2-7 TRBV4-1 TGCGCCAGCAGCCAAGAATCCCTTCGACTAGCGGTTTACGAGCAGTACTTC CASSQESLRLAVYEQYF
- - TRBJ2-3 TRBV18 TGTGCCAGCTCACCCGGGGGCACAGATACGCAGTATTTT CASSPGGTDTQYF
- - TRBJ2-1 TRBV5-5 TGTGCCAGCAGCCTGGTTTACAATGAGCAGTTCTTC CASSLVYNEQFF
- TRBD1 TRBJ1-2 TRBV27 TGTGCCAGCAGTTTTTTAGGGGGCAGCTATGGCTACACCTTC CASSFLGGSYGYTF
few TRBD1 TRBJ1-5 TRBV18 TGTGCCAGCTCCCGGACAGGGAACCATCAGCCCCAGCATTTT CASSRTGNHQPQHF
- - TRBJ2-2 TRBV6-1 TGTGCCACGCACTACGATTTCGGGGAGCTGTTTTTT CATHYDFGELFF
- TRBD2 TRBJ2-1 TRBV7-8 TGTGCCAGCAGCCTATACCGCCGACTAGCGGGAGATTGGAATGAGCAGTTCTTC CASSLYRRLAGDWNEQFF
once - TRBJ1-3 TRBV5-8 TGTGCCAGCAGCTTAGTTGGAAACACCATATATTTT CASSLVGNTIYF
- - TRBJ1-1 TRBV28 TGTGCCACCTCATCCTTTCGGGTGGAGAACACTGAAGCTTTCTTT CATSSFRVENTEAFF
- - TRBJ2-1 TRBV4-2 TGTGCCAGCAGCCAAGATAAGCTGGGCCGGGGCTACAATGAGCAGTTCTTC CASSQDKLGRGYNEQFF
- TRBD1 TRBJ1-2 TRBV28 TGTGCCAGCAGTCCCTACAGGGGCACGTATCGCTACACCTTC CASSPYRGTYRYTF
few TRBD1 TRBJ1-6 TRBV6-5 TGTGCCAGCAACCCGTCCCGGGACAGAAATTCACCCCTCCACTTT CASNPSRDRNSPLHF
- - TRBJ2-7 TRBV5-1 TGCGCCAGCAGCTTGGAACAGGGGGGGAGGAACGAGCAGTACTTC CASSLEQGGRNEQYF
- - TRBJ2-7 TRBV19 TGTGCCAGTAGTATCGACGGCATCTACGAGCAGTACTTC CASSIDGIYEQYF
- TRBD2 TRBJ2-5 TRBV6-5 TGTGCCAGCAGTTCTCTAGCGGGGAAGGGTTTTGACACCCAGTACTTC CASSSLAGKGFDTQYF
- - TRBJ2-2 TRBV9 TGTGCCAGCAGCGTAGTAGGAACCGGGGAGCTGTTTTTT CASSVVGTGELFF
- TRBD1 TRBJ2-7 TRBV19 TGTGCCAGTAGTGTCAGATGGGGACAGTTAGGCTCCTACGAGCAGTACTTC CASSVRWGQLGSYEQYF
- - TRBJ2-5 TRBV10-1 TGCGCCAGCAGTGAACAGGGTTATGAAGAGACCCAGTACTTC CASSEQGYEETQYF
few TRBD1 TRBJ1-4 TRBV6-5 TGTGCCAGCAGCGGACAGGTTAGAGAAAAACTGTTTTTT CASSGQVREKLFF
- - TRBJ1-4 TRBV4-1 TGCGCCAGCAGCCAAGGGGTGGGAGGTTTTGAAAAACTGTTTTTT CASSQGVGGFEKLFF
- TRBD2 TRBJ2-5 TRBV2 TGTGCCAGCATTCGAACTAGCGGGGGGATTCCTACCCAGTACTTC CASIRTSGGIPTQYF
few - TRBJ2-2 TRBV2 TGTGCCAGCAAGGGATCCGGGGAGCTGTTTTTT CASKGSGELFF
- - TRBJ2-3 TRBV5-1 TGCGCCAGCAGCCAGGGACGAGATAGCTCAGATACGCAGTATTTT CASSQGRDSSDTQYF
few - TRBJ2-3 TRBV18 TGTGCCAGCTCTCCCACGTTGACTACTACAGATACGCAGTATTTT CASSPTLTTTDTQYF
- - TRBJ2-1 TRBV6-5 TGTGCCAGCAGTTACGGATTTGGGGGGTTCTACAATGAGCAGTTCTTC CASSYGFGGFYNEQFF
- TRBD1 TRBJ1-1 TRBV6-1 TGTGCCAGCAGACCACACAGGGGCGTAAACACTGAAGCTTTCTTT CASRPHRGVNTEAFF
once TRBD1 TRBJ2-3 TRBV5-4 TGTGCCAGCAGCATGGACAGGATCACAGATACGCAGTATTTT CASSMDRITDTQYF
- TRBD1 TRBJ1-4 TRBV5-1 TGCGCCAGCAGCCGCGGGGCAGGGGGTAGGTCGACGGAAAAACTGTTTTTT CASSRGAGGRSTEKLFF
- - TRBJ2-3 TRBV5-5 TGTGCCAGCAGCCTTCGAATATTCACAGATACGCAGTATTTT CASSLRIFTDTQYF
- - TRBJ2-3 TRBV11-3 TGTGCCAGCAGCTCGGGGCTAGCCGGGGATACGCAGTATTTT CASSSGLAGDTQYF